Detailed here is one T cell receptor beta chain. The antigen is not known. The data derive from a study of shared clonotypes between healthy human individuals. Whole-study context: Plates per donor: three CD4 naive, three CD4 memory, two CD8 naive, one CD8 memory.

Naive CD4+ cells were CD45RA-selected; the remaining cells were memory. Study conclusions and caveats: For naive CD4 cells, roughly 4.8% of clonotypes were shared across a handful of donors. Generally, naive subsets (rather than memory subsets) showed larger estimated richness.

Germline CDR1 MNHEY, CDR2 SMNVEV (reference sequence). The ends were cut back, 5 bases at V and 5 bases at J, with 19 bases in the middle. This CDR3 spans 16 amino acids. Clones were read by immunoSEQ multiplex PCR, and TCRdb kept only the in-frame ones, dropping some. This table holds about 520,000 clones, roughly 95% found once. The source material was naive CD4+ T cells sorted from blood. Subset in this sample: CD45RA+ positively selected. J is TRBJ2-1 and V is TRBV27; tentative D call: TRBD2 (7 bases). This receptor was identified in a woman aged 30 to 39 in good health. CDR3 residues: CASSQGLSRGNNEQFF. CDR3 nucleotide sequence: TGTGCCAGCAGTCAGGGACTATCCAGGGGTAACAATGAGCAGTTCTTC.